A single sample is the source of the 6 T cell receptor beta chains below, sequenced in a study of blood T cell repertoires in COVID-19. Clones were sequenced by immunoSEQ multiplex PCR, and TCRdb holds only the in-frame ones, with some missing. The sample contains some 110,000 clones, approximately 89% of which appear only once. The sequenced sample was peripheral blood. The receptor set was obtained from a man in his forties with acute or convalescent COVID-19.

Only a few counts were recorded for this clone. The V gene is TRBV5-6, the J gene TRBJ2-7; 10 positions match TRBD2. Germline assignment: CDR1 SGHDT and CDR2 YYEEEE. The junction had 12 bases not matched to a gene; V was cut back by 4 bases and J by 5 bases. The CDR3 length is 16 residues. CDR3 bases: TGTGCCAGCAGCGTAGTTAGGGTAGCGGGAGGTGACGAGCAGTACTTC. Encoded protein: CASSVVRVAGGDEQYF.

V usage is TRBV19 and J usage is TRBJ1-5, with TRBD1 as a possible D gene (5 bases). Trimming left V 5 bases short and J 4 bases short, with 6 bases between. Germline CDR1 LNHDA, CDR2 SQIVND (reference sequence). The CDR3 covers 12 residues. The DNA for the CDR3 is TGTGCCAGTAGTCAGGGAAATCAGCCCCAGCATTTT. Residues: CASSQGNQPQHF.

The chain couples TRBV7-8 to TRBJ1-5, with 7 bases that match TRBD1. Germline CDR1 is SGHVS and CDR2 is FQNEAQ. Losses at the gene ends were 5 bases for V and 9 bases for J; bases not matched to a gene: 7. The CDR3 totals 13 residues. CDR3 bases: TGTGCCAGCAGCCCGGACAGGCCGGGGCCCCAGCATTTT. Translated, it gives CASSPDRPGPQHF.

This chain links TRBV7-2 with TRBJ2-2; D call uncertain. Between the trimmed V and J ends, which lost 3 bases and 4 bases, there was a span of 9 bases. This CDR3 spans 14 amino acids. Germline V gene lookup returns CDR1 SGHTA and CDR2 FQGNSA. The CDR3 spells CASSLYRFTGELFF. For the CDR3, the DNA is TGTGCCAGCAGCTTGTACAGATTCACCGGGGAGCTGTTTTTT.

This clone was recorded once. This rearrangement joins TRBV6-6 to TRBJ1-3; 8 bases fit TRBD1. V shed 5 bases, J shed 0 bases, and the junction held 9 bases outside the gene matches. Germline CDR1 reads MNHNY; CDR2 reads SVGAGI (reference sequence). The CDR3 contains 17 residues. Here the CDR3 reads CASSRTGKKPSGNTIYF. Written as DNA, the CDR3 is TGTGCCAGCAGTCGGACAGGGAAGAAACCCTCTGGAAACACCATATATTTT.

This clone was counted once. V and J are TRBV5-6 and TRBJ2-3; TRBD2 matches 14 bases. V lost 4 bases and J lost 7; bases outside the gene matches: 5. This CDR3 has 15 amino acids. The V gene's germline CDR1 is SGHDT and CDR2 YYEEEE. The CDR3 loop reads CASSQGLAGANTQYF. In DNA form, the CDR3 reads TGTGCCAGCAGCCAGGGACTAGCGGGGGCAAATACGCAGTATTTT.